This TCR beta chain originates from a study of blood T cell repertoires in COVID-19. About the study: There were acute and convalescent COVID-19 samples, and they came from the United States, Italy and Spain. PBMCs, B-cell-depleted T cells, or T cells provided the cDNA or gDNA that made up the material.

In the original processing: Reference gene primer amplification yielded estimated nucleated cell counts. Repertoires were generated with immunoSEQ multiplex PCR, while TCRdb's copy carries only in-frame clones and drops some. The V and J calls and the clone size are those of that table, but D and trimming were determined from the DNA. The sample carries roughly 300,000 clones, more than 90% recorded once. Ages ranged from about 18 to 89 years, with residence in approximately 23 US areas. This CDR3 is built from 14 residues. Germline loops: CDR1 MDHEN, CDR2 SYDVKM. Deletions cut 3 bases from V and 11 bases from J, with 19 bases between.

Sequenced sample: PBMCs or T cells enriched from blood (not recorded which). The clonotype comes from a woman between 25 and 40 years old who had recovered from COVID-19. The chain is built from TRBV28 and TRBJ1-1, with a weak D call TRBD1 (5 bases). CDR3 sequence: CASSFWGSVGWAFF. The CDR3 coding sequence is TGTGCCAGCAGTTTCTGGGGCTCCGTGGGTTGGGCTTTCTTT.